These T cell receptor beta chains were read from a single sample in a study of shared clonotypes between healthy human individuals. Method: immunoSEQ multiplex PCR; TCRdb's copy keeps in-frame clones and lacks some. Among 520,000 or so clones listed, 79% were seen once. The sequenced sample was PBMCs. These receptor sequences come from a woman aged 40 to 55 in good health. Some clones in this sample may be carry-over from other donors' samples. The CDR3 runs from the conserved cysteine through the conserved F or W. D genes are given only for firm matches. A row's size may be missing; if present it is once, few, many or a size class.

d_call: TRBD1; clone_size: .; j_call: TRBJ1-1; v_call: TRBV6-6; cdr3_nt: TGTGCCAGCAGTTACCTGACAGGGAGTTCTGAAGCTTTCTTT; cdr3_aa: CASSYLTGSSEAFF
d_call: .; clone_size: .; j_call: TRBJ2-7; v_call: TRBV19; cdr3_nt: TGTGCCAGTAGTAGGGACATTCTCTCCTACGAGCAGTACTTC; cdr3_aa: CASSRDILSYEQYF
d_call: TRBD1; clone_size: .; j_call: TRBJ2-3; v_call: TRBV5-1; cdr3_nt: TGCGCCAGCAGCCCGTATCCCAGGGGGAAAAGCACAGATACGCAGTATTTT; cdr3_aa: CASSPYPRGKSTDTQYF
d_call: .; clone_size: many; j_call: TRBJ2-7; v_call: TRBV7-2; cdr3_nt: TGTGCCAGCAGCTTAACGGGGTCATTCTCCTACGAGCAGTACTTC; cdr3_aa: CASSLTGSFSYEQYF
d_call: .; clone_size: .; j_call: TRBJ2-7; v_call: TRBV20-1; cdr3_nt: TGCAGTATGCGAGGGCAGCAGGAGCAGTACTTC; cdr3_aa: CSMRGQQEQYF
d_call: .; clone_size: .; j_call: TRBJ2-3; v_call: TRBV6-4; cdr3_nt: TGTGCCAGCAGTGACAAAGATAGCACAGATACGCAGTATTTT; cdr3_aa: CASSDKDSTDTQYF
d_call: .; clone_size: .; j_call: TRBJ2-7; v_call: TRBV5-4; cdr3_nt: TGTGCCAGCAGCTCGGCAGGGAATCTCCACGAGCAGTACTTC; cdr3_aa: CASSSAGNLHEQYF
d_call: TRBD2; clone_size: .; j_call: TRBJ2-1; v_call: TRBV9; cdr3_nt: TGTGCCAGCAGCGAAGGGACTAGCGTTGTCCAAGAGCAGTTCTTC; cdr3_aa: CASSEGTSVVQEQFF
d_call: .; clone_size: .; j_call: TRBJ1-1; v_call: TRBV28; cdr3_nt: TGTGCCAGCAGTTTTGGGGGCTTGGGTGGCACTGAAGCTTTCTTT; cdr3_aa: CASSFGGLGGTEAFF
d_call: TRBD2; clone_size: once; j_call: TRBJ2-1; v_call: TRBV7-2; cdr3_nt: TGTGCCAGCAGCTTAGGTTCTAGCGGGAGGGCCAGGCAGTTCTTC; cdr3_aa: CASSLGSSGRARQFF
d_call: .; clone_size: .; j_call: TRBJ1-2; v_call: TRBV29-1; cdr3_nt: TGCAGCGTTCTAGGTGATGGCTACACCTTC; cdr3_aa: CSVLGDGYTF
d_call: .; clone_size: .; j_call: TRBJ2-5; v_call: TRBV19; cdr3_nt: TGTGCCAGTAGTATTTCAGCACAAGAGACCCAGTACTTC; cdr3_aa: CASSISAQETQYF
d_call: .; clone_size: few; j_call: TRBJ2-3; v_call: TRBV4-3; cdr3_nt: TGCGCCAGCAGCCAAGATCTCACTTCTTCAGATACGCAGTATTTT; cdr3_aa: CASSQDLTSSDTQYF
d_call: TRBD1; clone_size: .; j_call: TRBJ2-1; v_call: TRBV6-1; cdr3_nt: TGTGCCAGCAGCGTGGGGACAGGGGCTTACAATGAGCAGTTCTTC; cdr3_aa: CASSVGTGAYNEQFF
d_call: .; clone_size: many; j_call: TRBJ2-3; v_call: TRBV19; cdr3_nt: TGTGCCAGTAGTTTGCGAGGGGAGGCAGATACGCAGTATTTT; cdr3_aa: CASSLRGEADTQYF
d_call: TRBD1; clone_size: once; j_call: TRBJ1-5; v_call: TRBV28; cdr3_nt: TGTGCCAGCAGCCGTGACAGGGGGGATAGCAATCAGCCCCAGCATTTT; cdr3_aa: CASSRDRGDSNQPQHF
d_call: .; clone_size: .; j_call: TRBJ2-4; v_call: TRBV9; cdr3_nt: TGTGCCAGCAGCGTAGGTGTAGCCAAAAACATTCAGTACTTC; cdr3_aa: CASSVGVAKNIQYF
d_call: .; clone_size: .; j_call: TRBJ1-3; v_call: TRBV9; cdr3_nt: TGTGCCAGCAGCGTAGAGGGCTCTGGAAACACCATATATTTT; cdr3_aa: CASSVEGSGNTIYF
d_call: TRBD1; clone_size: .; j_call: TRBJ1-2; v_call: TRBV28; cdr3_nt: TGTGCCAGCAGTTCACCGCGACAGGGGGCGGTCTATGGCTACACCTTC; cdr3_aa: CASSSPRQGAVYGYTF
d_call: TRBD2; clone_size: .; j_call: TRBJ2-1; v_call: TRBV28; cdr3_nt: TGTGCCAGCAGTTCCCCGCTCACCGGGAGGGTGATTTTGAGGGACTCCTACAATGAGCAGTTCTTC; cdr3_aa: CASSSPLTGRVILRDSYNEQFF
d_call: .; clone_size: .; j_call: TRBJ2-1; v_call: TRBV19; cdr3_nt: TGTGCCAGTAGTATAGGGGGGAGAGAGCAGTTCTTC; cdr3_aa: CASSIGGREQFF
d_call: .; clone_size: .; j_call: TRBJ2-2; v_call: TRBV11-2; cdr3_nt: TGTGCCAGCAGCCCAAGGACAATCGGGGAGCTGTTTTTT; cdr3_aa: CASSPRTIGELFF
d_call: TRBD2; clone_size: .; j_call: TRBJ2-7; v_call: TRBV10-3; cdr3_nt: TGTGCCATCAGTGTATTGGCGGGAGGGCCCTCCTACGAGCAGTACTTC; cdr3_aa: CAISVLAGGPSYEQYF
d_call: TRBD1; clone_size: .; j_call: TRBJ2-6; v_call: TRBV9; cdr3_nt: TGTGCCAGCAGCATGACAGGGGCTGGGGCCAACGTCCTGACTTTC; cdr3_aa: CASSMTGAGANVLTF